This record concerns one T cell receptor (beta chain) sequence. Its matching antigen is unknown. The CDR3 end falls 3 residues outside the read, so it is completed with the germline J gene. The table came from immunoSEQ multiplex PCR; TCRdb's copy has only in-frame clones and leaves some out. This sample carries some 46,000 clones, with approximately 34% going to the ten biggest clones. Germline V gene lookup returns CDR1 SGHVS and CDR2 FQNEAQ. V was pared by 1 base and J by 1 base, with 13 bases between. This CDR3 comprises 16 residues. The sample belongs to a study of T cells in women clearing cervical HPV infection. Study outcomes and limitations: CIN3+ cases had significantly higher TCR repertoire richness than controls, but evenness did not differ. A classifier using richness and V gene abundances reached an AUC of roughly 0.83.

MY09/MY11 PCR detected cervical HPV DNA; dot-blot assigned genotypes. The sequenced sample consisted of blood buffy coat. J is TRBJ2-5 and V is TRBV7-8; tentative D call: TRBD2 (7 bases). The source is a woman aged 18 to 69 with a cervical HPV16 infection that either progressed to CIN3+ or cleared (not recorded which). The chain's CDR3 is CASSLGGPSGQETQYF. Incomplete CDR3 DNA: TGTGCCAGCAGCTTAGGGGGGCCTAGCGGCCAAGAGACC. The full variable domain, completed using reference TRBV7-8 and TRBJ2-5, is GAGVSQSPRYKVAKRGQDVALRCDPISGHVSLFWYQQALGQGPEFLTYFQNEAQLDKSGLPSDRFFAERPEGSVSTLKIQRTQQEDSAVYLCASSLGGPSGQETQYFGPGTRLLVL.